The source of this T cell receptor (beta chain) is a study of blood T cell repertoires in COVID-19. As processed by the authors: Cell counts per sample came from amplifying reference gene primers. Sequenced by immunoSEQ multiplex PCR; TCRdb stores in-frame clones only, minus some. V and J calls and clone size are those listed in that table; D and trimming were worked out from the DNA. Counted here are under 300,000 clones, around nine tenths occurring once; the ten biggest clones make up 2% to 2.5%. CDR1 is MNHEY and CDR2 is SVGAGI in the germline V gene. CDR3 length: 15 amino acids. The V and J ends lost 6 bases and 0 bases respectively, with 14 bases between them. This clone was found once.

The clonotype comes from a woman in her thirties or forties who had recovered from COVID-19. The sample was peripheral blood. The chain couples TRBV6-5 to TRBJ1-2; maybe TRBD1 (5 bases). The CDR3 region has the DNA TGTGCCAGCAGCCCAGACAGTTCTTCTAACTATGGCTACACCTTC. It specifies CASSPDSSSNYGYTF.